The present entry profiles one TCR beta chain with its context. This sample stems from a study of blood T cell repertoires in COVID-19. Study as a whole: The analysed material was cDNA or gDNA that came from T cells, B-cell-depleted T cells, or PBMCs.

Per the germline V gene, CDR1 is SGHRS and CDR2 is YFSETQ. V lost 0 bases and J lost 8, with 9 bases in between. The CDR3 is made up of 13 amino acids. Original data processing: Amplification of reference gene primers provided the estimated nucleated cell counts. Profiled with immunoSEQ multiplex PCR; TCRdb holds only in-frame clones, not every one. The DNA gave D and trimming, while V, J and clone size come from that table. The profile shows over 200,000 clones, about four fifths of them singletons. This TCR was sampled from a man aged 35-49 years with active or convalescent COVID-19. The sequencing input was peripheral blood. The gene calls are TRBV5-1 and TRBJ1-3; D is ambiguous. CDR3 sequence: CASSLGRVYTIYF. In nucleotides, the CDR3 is TGCGCCAGCAGCTTGGGGAGGGTATACACCATATATTTT.